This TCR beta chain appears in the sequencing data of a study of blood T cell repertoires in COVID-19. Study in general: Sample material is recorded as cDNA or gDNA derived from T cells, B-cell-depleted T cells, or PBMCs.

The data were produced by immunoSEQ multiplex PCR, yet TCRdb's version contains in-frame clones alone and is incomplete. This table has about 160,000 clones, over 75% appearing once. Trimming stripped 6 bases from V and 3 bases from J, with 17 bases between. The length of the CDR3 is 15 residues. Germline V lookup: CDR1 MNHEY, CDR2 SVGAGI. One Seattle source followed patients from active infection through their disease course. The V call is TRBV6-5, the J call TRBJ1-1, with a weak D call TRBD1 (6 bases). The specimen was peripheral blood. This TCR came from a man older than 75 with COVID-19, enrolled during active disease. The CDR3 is CASRLYRARDTEAFF. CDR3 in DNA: TGTGCCAGCAGGCTTTACAGGGCAAGGGACACTGAAGCTTTCTTT.